This T cell receptor beta chain comes out of a study of shared clonotypes between healthy human individuals. Across the study: Three plates were used per donor for CD4 naive, three for CD4 memory, two for CD8 naive and one for CD8 memory. The study, taken as a whole, reports: Generally, naive subsets came out with larger estimated richness than memory subsets.

The donors, healthy adults who were HIV-negative, had experienced no recent acute infections or vaccinations. V was clipped by 4 bases and J by 2 bases, with 9 bases between them. Germline lookup yields CDR1 SGHDT and CDR2 YYEEEE. This CDR3 has 14 residues. Each cell subset's genomic DNA was divided evenly among several immunoSEQ plates. The protocol was immunoSEQ multiplex PCR, while the TCRdb copy is restricted to in-frame clones and leaves out a portion. The table includes about 1.5 million clones, roughly 95% detected once. This clone is a singleton in its sample. Its antigen remains unidentified. The chain couples TRBV5-6 to TRBJ2-2; D possibly uses TRBD1 or TRBD2 (5 bases each). Sequencing was performed on naive CD4+ T cells sorted from blood. Subset noted: CD45RA+ positively selected. The receptor was derived from a man aged 30-40 years in good health. The CDR3 nucleotides read TGTGCCAGCAGCCCTCGGGACAACACCGGGGAGCTGTTTTTT. As protein: CASSPRDNTGELFF. Full variable domain (missing parts from reference TRBV5-6 and TRBJ2-2): DAGVTQSPTHLIKTRGQQVTLRCSPKSGHDTVSWYQQALGQGPQFIFQYYEEEERQRGNFPDRFSGHQFPNYSSELNVNALLLGDSALYLCASSPRDNTGELFFGEGSRLTVL.